The clone carrying this T cell receptor beta chain was observed at least ten times. Its antigen remains unknown. Unique molecular identifiers were used in preparing the TCRbeta library. TCRdb used MiXCR to reprocess the PCR reads, holding one entry per CDR3 protein. The sample carries about 290,000 distinct CDR3 sequences, around 7.3% recorded once. The data are from a study of T-cell reconstitution after alpha-beta-depleted transplantation in children. The study, taken as a whole, reports: About two months after transplant, alpha-beta T cells reportedly came from several hundred expanded graft clones. Certain patients had high TCRbeta diversity at day 60, and it came from recipient T cells and thymic progenitors that survived. At the one-year point after transplant, T-cell counts and TCRbeta diversity were found to come mostly from T cells that had been newly produced.

This specimen was peripheral blood, taken 360 days after TCRalphabeta/CD19-depleted stem cell transplant. The TCR comes from a female patient between 2 and 10 years old who had a stem cell transplant for Fanconi anemia, so the T cells may come from the graft donor.

The CDR3 here is CASSYVGTSPTDTQYF. In DNA, the CDR3 is TGTGCCAGCAGTTACGTCGGGACTAGCCCCACAGATACGCAGTATTTT. V gene TRBV6-5 combines with J gene TRBJ2-3; TRBD2 agrees at 9 bases. V dropped 2 bases and J dropped 2; count of bases not matched to a gene: 5. Germline lookup yields CDR1 MNHEY and CDR2 SVGAGI. The CDR3 runs 16 residues.